This T cell receptor (beta chain) was identified in a study of CD8 T cells in ankylosing spondylitis. Libraries of TCR beta came from quantitative 5'-RACE with molecular barcodes. A single record per CDR3 protein comes from TCRdb applying MiXCR to the 5' RACE reads. Here the sample spans about 220,000 distinct CDR3 sequences, approximately 7.3% being singletons. At least ten counts were recorded for this clonotype. Its antigen is unknown. Trimming left V 5 bases short and J 0 bases short, with 11 bases between. The CDR3 is 15 residues long. Germline V gene sequence: CDR1 PRHDT, CDR2 FYEKMQ (reference sequence). Whole-study results and caveats: Disease-linked clones reportedly showed significant enrichment in matched ankylosing spondylitis synovial fluid. Blood from ankylosing spondylitis patients appeared to carry a characteristic roughly 8-variant TCR beta motif.

The chain is built from TRBV13 and TRBJ2-1; the D gene is possibly TRBD2 (6 bases). This TCR was recovered from a male donor with ankylosing spondylitis. Sequences were obtained from blood, either unsorted or a sorted T cell fraction (not recorded which). CDR3 nucleotide sequence: TGTGCCAGCAGCCCGCGGGGCCTCTCCTACAATGAGCAGTTCTTC. This codes for CASSPRGLSYNEQFF.